This TCR beta chain came from a study of blood T cell repertoires in COVID-19. Using immunoSEQ multiplex PCR, the repertoire was profiled, and TCRdb retains in-frame clones only, with some absent. The table shows 150,000 to 200,000 clones, with roughly nine tenths occurring only once. This CDR3 comprises 18 residues. CDR1 SGHVS and CDR2 FNYEAQ come from the germline V gene. The J segment lost 2 bases and the V segment lost 0 bases, leaving 6 bases of the junction unmatched. This clonotype was sampled from a woman in her sixties or seventies with COVID-19, enrolled during active disease. The V and J genes are TRBV7-6 and TRBJ2-7, with 14 bases aligning to TRBD2. Sequenced material: peripheral blood. CDR3 coding DNA: TGTGCCAGCAGCTTAGCGCATTTGACTAGCGGGAGGGCCTACGAGCAGTACTTC. Amino acids: CASSLAHLTSGRAYEQYF. Drawing the rest from reference TRBV7-6 and TRBJ2-7, the complete variable domain is GAGVSQSPRYKVTKRGQDVALRCDPISGHVSLYWYRQALGQGPEFLTYFNYEAQQDKSGLPNDRFSAERPEGSISTLTIQRTEQRDSAMYRCASSLAHLTSGRAYEQYFGPGTRLTVT.